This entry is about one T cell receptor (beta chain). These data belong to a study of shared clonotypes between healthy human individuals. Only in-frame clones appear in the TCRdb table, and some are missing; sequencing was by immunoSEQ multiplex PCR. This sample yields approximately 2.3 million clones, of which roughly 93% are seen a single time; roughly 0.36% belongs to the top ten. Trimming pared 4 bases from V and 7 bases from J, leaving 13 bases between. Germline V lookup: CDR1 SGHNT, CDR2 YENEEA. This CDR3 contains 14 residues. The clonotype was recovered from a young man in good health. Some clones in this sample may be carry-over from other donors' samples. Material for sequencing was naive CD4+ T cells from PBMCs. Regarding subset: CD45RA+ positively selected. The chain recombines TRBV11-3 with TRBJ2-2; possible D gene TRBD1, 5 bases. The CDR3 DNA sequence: TGTGCCAGCAGCTCCGAGACAGACCGCGGGGAGCTGTTTTTT. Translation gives CASSSETDRGELFF. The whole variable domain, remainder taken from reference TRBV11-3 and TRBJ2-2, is EAGVVQSPRYKIIEKKQPVAFWCNPISGHNTLYWYLQNLGQGPELLIRYENEEAVDDSQLPKDRFSAERLKGVDSTLKIQPAELGDSAVYLCASSSETDRGELFFGEGSRLTVL.